One sample yielded the 24 T cell receptor beta chains listed below, sequenced in a study of cytomegalovirus exposure and HLA in healthy donors (dated by TCRdb to 2015 to 2018). The library came from the immunoSEQ multiplex PCR assay. For the multiplex PCR, a mixture combining 60 forward primers for TCR Vbeta segments and 13 reverse primers for TCR Jbeta segments was used. The immuneACCESS repertoire file appears here via TCRdb, limited to in-frame rearrangements. These files lack a portion of the clones; in checked studies, under half of the deficit traces to unresolved V genes, and the cause of the others is not known. This sample gives roughly 190,000 clones in total; roughly 86% of them show up just once. The ten largest clonotypes hold approximately 1.5% of the sample. Sequencing was done on a sample of PBMCs. These TCRs come from a woman younger than 35 in good health and CMV-seronegative.

This clone was recorded a few times. V gene TRBV6-4 combines with J gene TRBJ2-5; 10 bases are a match to TRBD2. Trimming took 6 bases from V and 2 from J; bases not matched to a gene: 6. Per the germline V gene, CDR1 is MRHNA and CDR2 is SNTAGT. CDR3 length equals 15 residues. The CDR3, as DNA: TGTGCCAGCAGCGAACAACTAGCGGGGCAAGAGACCCAGTACTTC. Translated: CASSEQLAGQETQYF.

The rearrangement links TRBV7-9 to TRBJ1-2; 8 positions agree with TRBD1. The CDR3 is 14 residues long. The germline V gene encodes CDR1 SEHNR and CDR2 FQNEAQ (reference sequence). V was pared by 0 bases and J by 8 bases, with 5 bases of the junction left unmatched. Here the CDR3 reads CASSLAGQGGGYTF. CDR3 in DNA: TGTGCCAGCAGCTTAGCCGGACAGGGCGGCGGCTACACCTTC.

This clone was counted ten times or more. This chain connects TRBV6-1 to TRBJ2-7, with D possibly being TRBD2 (6 bases). V gave up 4 bases and J gave up 2 bases, with 18 bases separating them. This CDR3 has 16 amino acids. Looked up from germline, CDR1 is MNHNS and CDR2 is SASEGT. CDR3 in amino acids: CASSVSGTLMAYEQYF. Here the CDR3 DNA reads TGTGCCAGCAGTGTCTCCGGGACTCTCATGGCCTACGAGCAGTACTTC.

This clone was picked up a small number of times. This chain links TRBV4-2 with TRBJ2-4; no firm D call. From germline, CDR1 is LGHNA and CDR2 YNFKEQ. The CDR3 extends over 18 amino acids. Trimming left V 0 bases short and J 0 bases short, with 15 bases between. CDR3 residues: CASSQEVGRFLAKNIQYF. As DNA, the CDR3 is TGTGCCAGCAGCCAAGAGGTTGGCAGATTCCTAGCCAAAAACATTCAGTACTTC.

This chain joins TRBV19 and TRBJ1-5; TRBD1 is a possible D gene (5 bases). The germline V gene encodes CDR1 LNHDA and CDR2 SQIVND (reference sequence). V was trimmed by 4 bases and J by 6 bases, leaving 19 bases between them. This CDR3 contains 16 residues. The CDR3 is CASSTQGGGWIQPQHF. The CDR3 DNA reads TGTGCCAGTAGTACCCAGGGTGGGGGGTGGATTCAGCCCCAGCATTTT.

This clone has just a few counts. The rearrangement links TRBV7-9 to TRBJ1-4; maybe TRBD1 (5 bases). The V end was cut by 2 bases, the J end by 13 bases, with 17 bases between. Germline CDR1 is SEHNR and CDR2 is FQNEAQ (reference sequence). This CDR3 has 14 amino acids. The CDR3 spells CASSLTGRVVRLFF. The CDR3 coding sequence is TGTGCCAGCAGCTTAACTGGCAGGGTGGTAAGACTGTTTTTT.

This clone has only one observation. Other DNA sequences in this specimen translate into the identical CDR3. The V gene is TRBV30, the J gene TRBJ1-1; D possibly corresponds to TRBD1 (5 bases). CDR3 size: 13 residues. Trimming left V 2 bases short and J 1 base short, with 8 bases between. Germline loops: CDR1 GTSNPN, CDR2 SVGIG (reference sequence). The CDR3 bases are TGTGCCTGGAGTTTGACAGCGAACACTGAAGCTTTCTTT. Its protein product is CAWSLTANTEAFF.

The chain employs TRBV5-1 and TRBJ2-1; TRBD2 matches at 7 bases. Germline-derived CDR1 and CDR2 are SGHRS and YFSETQ. The trim removed 0 bases at V and 10 bases at J, leaving 4 bases unmatched. CDR3 length: 13 amino acids. The CDR3 reads CASSLGGSGEQFF. The CDR3 DNA reads as TGCGCCAGCAGCTTGGGCGGGAGCGGCGAGCAGTTCTTC.

The rearrangement uses TRBV27 and TRBJ2-7; maybe TRBD2 (6 bases). CDR3 length: 14 residues. In germline, CDR1 is MNHEY, CDR2 SMNVEV (reference sequence). V dropped 9 bases and J dropped 5 bases, with 20 bases sitting between them. The CDR3 loop is CASSTRDSPNEQYF. DNA for the CDR3: TGTGCCAGTTCAACCCGGGACTCCCCAAACGAGCAGTACTTC.

The chain couples TRBV10-3 to TRBJ2-2; TRBD1 is a possible D gene (5 bases). The V gene's germline CDR1 is ENHRY and CDR2 SYGVKD. This CDR3 has 11 residues. The V gene lost 11 bases and the J gene lost 5 bases, with 9 bases spanning the gap. The CDR3 loop is CASQGTGELFF. The DNA of the CDR3 is TGTGCCTCCCAGGGTACCGGGGAGCTGTTTTTT.

This rearrangement joins TRBV10-3 to TRBJ2-3; 7 nucleotides agree with TRBD1. V dropped 1 base and J dropped 2; count of bases not matched to a gene: 9. Germline V gene lookup returns CDR1 ENHRY and CDR2 SYGVKD. The CDR3 is 17 residues long. CDR3 nucleotides: TGTGCCATCAGTGAGTTAACCGGCAGGGGGAACACAGATACGCAGTATTTT. It encodes CAISELTGRGNTDTQYF.

The chain combines TRBV5-1 with TRBJ1-2; the D gene is possibly TRBD1 (5 bases). In germline, CDR1 is SGHRS, CDR2 YFSETQ. This CDR3 region has 13 residues. V dropped 4 bases and J dropped 7 bases, with 14 bases sitting between them. CDR3 loop: CASSVGARSGYTF. Here the CDR3 DNA reads TGCGCCAGCAGCGTAGGGGCTCGAAGTGGCTACACCTTC.

The chain employs TRBV6-1 and TRBJ1-1; the match to TRBD1 covers 7 bases. Trimming removed 4 bases from V and 2 bases from J; junction bases left unmatched: 4. CDR1 MNHNS and CDR2 SASEGT come from the germline V gene. This CDR3 comprises 14 residues. CDR3 protein: CASSVQGINTEAFF. CDR3 in DNA: TGTGCCAGCAGTGTACAGGGGATCAACACTGAAGCTTTCTTT.

V is TRBV28 and J is TRBJ1-5; D is perhaps TRBD1 (5 bases). CDR3 size: 15 residues. V lost 5 bases and J lost 2, with 13 bases in between. Germline-derived CDR1 and CDR2 are MDHEN and SYDVKM. CDR3 DNA sequence: TGTGCCAGCAGTCTCGGGGGGGATGGCAATCAGCCCCAGCATTTT. This codes for CASSLGGDGNQPQHF. The full variable domain, in which reference TRBV28 and TRBJ1-5 provide the parts outside the CDR3, is DVKVTQSSRYLVKRTGEKVFLECVQDMDHENMFWYRQDPGLGLRLIYFSYDVKMKEKGDIPEGYSVSREKKERFSLILESASTNQTSMYLCASSLGGDGNQPQHFGDGTRLSIL.

The V and J genes are TRBV29-1 and TRBJ2-1, with 11 positions matching TRBD1. Germline V lookup: CDR1 SQVTM, CDR2 ANQGSEA. There are 15 residues in the CDR3. The V segment lost 0 bases and the J segment 7 bases; nucleotides outside the gene matches: 5. The CDR3 sequence is CSVEDGQGARNEQFF. CDR3 DNA sequence: TGCAGCGTTGAAGATGGACAGGGGGCGCGTAATGAGCAGTTCTTC.

The rearrangement links TRBV6-5 to TRBJ2-7, with TRBD1 as a possible D gene (6 bases). V lost 7 bases, J lost 3 bases, and 13 bases lay in between. The CDR3 is made up of 13 amino acids. Germline V gene lookup returns CDR1 MNHEY and CDR2 SVGAGI. CDR3 nucleotide sequence: TGTGCCAGCATAGGACAGACGTTCTACGAGCAGTACTTC. This gives the protein CASIGQTFYEQYF.

This chain connects TRBV4-2 to TRBJ2-3; TRBD2 aligns across 7 bases. Germline CDR1 reads LGHNA; CDR2 reads YNFKEQ. J lost 1 base, V lost 4 bases, and 5 bases had no gene match. This CDR3 has 15 amino acids. The CDR3 reads CASSRRLARTDTQYF. The DNA of the CDR3 is TGTGCCAGCAGCCGACGACTAGCCCGCACAGATACGCAGTATTTT.

In its sample, this clone was seen once. The rearrangement joins TRBV6-5 to TRBJ2-7; TRBD1 might be the D (6 bases). Deletions cut 11 bases from V and 0 bases from J, with 14 bases between. The CDR3 has 13 amino acids. CDR1 and CDR2 (germline): MNHEY, SVGAGI. The CDR3: CAARRTDSYEQYF. The CDR3 coding sequence is TGTGCCGCACGTCGGACAGACTCCTACGAGCAGTACTTC.

V gene TRBV7-2 combines with J gene TRBJ1-2; 7 bases match TRBD1. CDR1 is SGHTA and CDR2 is FQGNSA in the germline V gene. V gave up 6 bases and J gave up 4 bases; unmatched junction bases: 5. CDR3 length equals 13 residues. CDR3 nucleotide sequence: TGTGCCAGCAGGAGGGGACAGACCTATGGCTACACCTTC. Protein sequence: CASRRGQTYGYTF. Full variable domain (remainder filled in from reference TRBV7-2 and TRBJ1-2): GAGVSQSPSNKVTEKGKDVELRCDPISGHTALYWYRQSLGQGLEFLIYFQGNSAPDKSGLPSDRFSAERTGGSVSTLTIQRTQQEDSAVYLCASRRGQTYGYTFGSGTRLTVV.

The chain carries TRBV30 and TRBJ1-2, with a possible D match to TRBD1 (5 bases). Germline V gene lookup returns CDR1 GTSNPN and CDR2 SVGIG (reference sequence). Deletions cut 5 bases from V and 5 bases from J, with 12 bases between. CDR3 size: 12 residues. In nucleotides, the CDR3 is TGTGCCTGGGGCGGGGGTGGATATGGCTACACCTTC. Encoded protein: CAWGGGGYGYTF.

The rearrangement links TRBV28 to TRBJ1-2; D is undetermined. Trimming removed 2 bases from V and 4 bases from J, with 11 bases in between. The CDR3 runs 14 residues. CDR1 and CDR2 from the germline V gene are MDHEN and SYDVKM. The CDR3 loop is CASSLLGRVYGYTF. CDR3 in DNA: TGTGCCAGCAGTTTACTGGGGAGAGTCTATGGCTACACCTTC.

The CDR3 here is CASSLGVGGGAGANVLTF. DNA for the CDR3: TGTGCCAGCAGCTTGGGGGTCGGCGGGGGCGCTGGGGCCAACGTCCTGACTTTC. The chain carries TRBV5-4 and TRBJ2-6; a weak D match, TRBD2 (7 bases). V lost 0 bases, J lost 2 bases, and 15 bases lay in between. CDR1 is SGHNT, CDR2 YYREEE, per germline (reference sequence). The CDR3 contains 18 residues.

J is TRBJ1-5 and V is TRBV6-9; no clear D gene. The V end lost 2 bases, the J end lost 1 base, and 6 bases lay between the germline ends. Per the germline V gene, CDR1 is MNHGY and CDR2 is SVAAGI. This CDR3 region has 14 residues. Here the CDR3 DNA reads TGTGCCAGCAGTTATGGGCAGAGCAATCAGCCCCAGCATTTT. Encoded protein: CASSYGQSNQPQHF.

CDR3: CASSLTGQGKQPQHF. The CDR3 DNA reads as TGTGCCAGCAGTTTAACCGGACAGGGAAAACAGCCCCAGCATTTT. The chain recombines TRBV28 with TRBJ1-5; 8 bases map to TRBD1. V shed 2 bases and J 7 bases; nucleotides not matched to a gene: 7. Germline loops: CDR1 MDHEN, CDR2 SYDVKM. This CDR3 is built from 15 residues.